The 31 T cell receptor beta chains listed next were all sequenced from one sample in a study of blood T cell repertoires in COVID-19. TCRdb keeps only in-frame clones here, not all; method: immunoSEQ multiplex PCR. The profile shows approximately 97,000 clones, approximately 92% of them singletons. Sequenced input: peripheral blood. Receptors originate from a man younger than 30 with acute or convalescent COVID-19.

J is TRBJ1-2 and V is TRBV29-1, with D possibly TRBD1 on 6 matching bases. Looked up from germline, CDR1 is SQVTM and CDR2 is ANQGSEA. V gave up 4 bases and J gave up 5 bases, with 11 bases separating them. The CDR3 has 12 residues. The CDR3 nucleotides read TGCAGCGTTGTTACAGGGATTTATGGCTACACCTTC. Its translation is CSVVTGIYGYTF.

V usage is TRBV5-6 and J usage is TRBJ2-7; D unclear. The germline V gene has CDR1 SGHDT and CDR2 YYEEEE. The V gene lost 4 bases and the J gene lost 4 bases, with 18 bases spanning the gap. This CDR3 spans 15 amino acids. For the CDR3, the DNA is TGTGCCAGCAGCATTGGGCCCAGTAACCTATACGAGCAGTACTTC. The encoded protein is CASSIGPSNLYEQYF.

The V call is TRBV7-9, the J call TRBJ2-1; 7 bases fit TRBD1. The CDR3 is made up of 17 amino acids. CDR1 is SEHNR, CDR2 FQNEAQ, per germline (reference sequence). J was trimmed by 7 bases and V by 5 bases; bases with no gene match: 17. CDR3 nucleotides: TGTGCCAGCAGCCCACCTCTCCGGGACAGCATTAAAAATGAGCAGTTCTTC. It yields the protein CASSPPLRDSIKNEQFF.

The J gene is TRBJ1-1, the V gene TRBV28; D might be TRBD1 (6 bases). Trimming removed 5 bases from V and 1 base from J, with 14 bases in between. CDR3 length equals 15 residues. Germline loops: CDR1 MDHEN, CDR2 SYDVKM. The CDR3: CASSPTGFGNTEAFF. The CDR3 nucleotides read TGTGCCAGCAGTCCAACAGGGTTCGGGAACACTGAAGCTTTCTTT. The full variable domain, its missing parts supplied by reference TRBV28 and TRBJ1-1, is DVKVTQSSRYLVKRTGEKVFLECVQDMDHENMFWYRQDPGLGLRLIYFSYDVKMKEKGDIPEGYSVSREKKERFSLILESASTNQTSMYLCASSPTGFGNTEAFFGQGTRLTVV.

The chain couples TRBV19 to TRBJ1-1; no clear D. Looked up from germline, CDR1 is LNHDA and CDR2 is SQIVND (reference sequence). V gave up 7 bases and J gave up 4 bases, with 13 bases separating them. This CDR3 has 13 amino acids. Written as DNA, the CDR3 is TGTGCCAGTAAAGAGGGAGGTAGCACTGAAGCTTTCTTT. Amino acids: CASKEGGSTEAFF. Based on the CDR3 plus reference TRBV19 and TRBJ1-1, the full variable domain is DGGITQSPKYLFRKEGQNVTLSCEQNLNHDAMYWYRQDPGQGLRLIYYSQIVNDFQKGDIAEGYSVSREKKESFPLTVTSAQKNPTAFYLCASKEGGSTEAFFGQGTRLTVV.

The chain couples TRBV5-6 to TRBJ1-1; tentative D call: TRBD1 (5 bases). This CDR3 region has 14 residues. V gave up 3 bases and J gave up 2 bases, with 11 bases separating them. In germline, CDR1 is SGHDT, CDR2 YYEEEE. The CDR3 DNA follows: TGTGCCAGCAGCTGGTCGACAGAAAACACTGAAGCTTTCTTT. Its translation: CASSWSTENTEAFF.

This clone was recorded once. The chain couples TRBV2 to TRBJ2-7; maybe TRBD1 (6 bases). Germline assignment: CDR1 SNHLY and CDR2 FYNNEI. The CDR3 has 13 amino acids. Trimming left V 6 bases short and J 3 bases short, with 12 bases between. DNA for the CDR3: TGTGCCAGCAGCGTTACAGGGCTCTACGAGCAGTACTTC. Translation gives CASSVTGLYEQYF.

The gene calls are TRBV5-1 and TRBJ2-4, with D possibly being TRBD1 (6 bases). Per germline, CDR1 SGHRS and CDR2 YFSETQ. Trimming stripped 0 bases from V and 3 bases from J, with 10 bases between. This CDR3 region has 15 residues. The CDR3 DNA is TGCGCCAGCAGCTTGGGGGGGCTTAGCAAAAACATTCAGTACTTC. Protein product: CASSLGGLSKNIQYF.

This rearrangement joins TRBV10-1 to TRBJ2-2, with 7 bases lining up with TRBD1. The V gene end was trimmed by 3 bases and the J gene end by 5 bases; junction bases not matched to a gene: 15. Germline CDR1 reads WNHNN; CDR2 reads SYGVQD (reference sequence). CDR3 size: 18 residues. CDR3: CASSEQTGLWLITGELFF. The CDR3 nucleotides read TGCGCCAGCAGTGAACAGACAGGGTTGTGGTTGATTACCGGGGAGCTGTTTTTT.

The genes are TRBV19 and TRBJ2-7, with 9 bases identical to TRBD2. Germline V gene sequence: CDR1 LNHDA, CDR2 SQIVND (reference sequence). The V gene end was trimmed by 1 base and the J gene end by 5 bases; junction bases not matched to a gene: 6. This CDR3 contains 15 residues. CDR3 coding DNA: TGTGCCAGTAGTATAGCAGCTAGCGGGGCGGACGAGCAGTACTTC. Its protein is CASSIAASGADEQYF. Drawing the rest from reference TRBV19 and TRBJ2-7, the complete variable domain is DGGITQSPKYLFRKEGQNVTLSCEQNLNHDAMYWYRQDPGQGLRLIYYSQIVNDFQKGDIAEGYSVSREKKESFPLTVTSAQKNPTAFYLCASSIAASGADEQYFGPGTRLTVT.

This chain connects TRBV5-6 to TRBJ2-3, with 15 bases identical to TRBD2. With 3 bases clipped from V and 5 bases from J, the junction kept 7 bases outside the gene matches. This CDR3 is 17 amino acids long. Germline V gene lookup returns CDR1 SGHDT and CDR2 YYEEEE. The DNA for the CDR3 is TGTGCCAGCAGCTCTAGGACTAGCGGGAGGGCCAGAGATACGCAGTATTTT. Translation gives CASSSRTSGRARDTQYF.

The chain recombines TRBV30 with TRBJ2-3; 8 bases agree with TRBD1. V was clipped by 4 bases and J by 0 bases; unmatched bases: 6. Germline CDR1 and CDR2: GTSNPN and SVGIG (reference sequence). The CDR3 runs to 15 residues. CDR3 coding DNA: TGTGCCTGGACTAGGACAGGGATAAGCACAGATACGCAGTATTTT. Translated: CAWTRTGISTDTQYF.

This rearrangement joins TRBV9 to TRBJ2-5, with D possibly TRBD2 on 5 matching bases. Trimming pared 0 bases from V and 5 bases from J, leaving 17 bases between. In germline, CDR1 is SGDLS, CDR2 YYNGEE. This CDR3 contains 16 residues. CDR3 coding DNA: TGTGCCAGCAGCGTAGGAAGCGGTTCTCTAGGGGAGACCCAGTACTTC. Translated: CASSVGSGSLGETQYF.

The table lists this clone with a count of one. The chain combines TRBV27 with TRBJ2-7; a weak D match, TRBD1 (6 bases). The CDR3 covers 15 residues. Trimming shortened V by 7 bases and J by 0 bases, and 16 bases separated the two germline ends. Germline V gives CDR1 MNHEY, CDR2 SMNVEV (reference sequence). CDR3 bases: TGTGCCAGCATAGACACAGGGTTGGGCTCCTACGAGCAGTACTTC. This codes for CASIDTGLGSYEQYF.

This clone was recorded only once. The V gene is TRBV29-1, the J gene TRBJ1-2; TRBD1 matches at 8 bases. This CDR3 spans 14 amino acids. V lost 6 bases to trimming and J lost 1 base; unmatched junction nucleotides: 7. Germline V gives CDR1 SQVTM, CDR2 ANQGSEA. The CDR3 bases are TGCAGCGTCCAACAGGGGGGCCTTAACTATGGCTACACCTTC. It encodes CSVQQGGLNYGYTF.

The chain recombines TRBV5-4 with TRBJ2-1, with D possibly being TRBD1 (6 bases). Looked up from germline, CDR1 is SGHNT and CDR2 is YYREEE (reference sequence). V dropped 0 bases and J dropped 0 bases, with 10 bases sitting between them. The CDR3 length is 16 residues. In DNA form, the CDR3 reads TGTGCCAGCAGCTTGGGGGGGCGGGCCTCCTACAATGAGCAGTTCTTC. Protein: CASSLGGRASYNEQFF.

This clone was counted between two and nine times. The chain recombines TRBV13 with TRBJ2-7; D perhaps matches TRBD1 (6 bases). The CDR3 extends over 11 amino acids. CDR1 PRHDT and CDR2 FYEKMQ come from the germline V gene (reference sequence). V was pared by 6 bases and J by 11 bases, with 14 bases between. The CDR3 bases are TGTGCCAGCAGTAATACAGGGTATGAGTACTTC. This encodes CASSNTGYEYF.

Written as DNA, the CDR3 is TGTGCCAGCTCACCTGGGAACAGGGGTCAGCCCCAGCATTTT. Translated: CASSPGNRGQPQHF. The rearrangement links TRBV18 to TRBJ1-5; 7 positions match TRBD1. Trimming took 3 bases from V and 6 from J; bases not matched to a gene: 5. CDR1 KGHSH and CDR2 LQKENI come from the germline V gene. The CDR3 is made up of 14 amino acids.

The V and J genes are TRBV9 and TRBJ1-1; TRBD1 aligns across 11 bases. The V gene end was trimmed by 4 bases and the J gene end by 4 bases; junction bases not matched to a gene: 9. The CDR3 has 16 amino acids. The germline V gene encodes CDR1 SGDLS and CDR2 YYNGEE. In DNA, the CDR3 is TGTGCCAGCAGCCTTATTTCCGGGACAGGGGGCACTGAAGCTTTCTTT. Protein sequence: CASSLISGTGGTEAFF.

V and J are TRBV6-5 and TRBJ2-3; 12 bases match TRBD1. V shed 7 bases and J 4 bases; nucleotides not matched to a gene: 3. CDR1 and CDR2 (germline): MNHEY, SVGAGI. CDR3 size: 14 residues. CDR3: CASKRDRGPDTQYF. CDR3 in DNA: TGTGCCAGCAAAAGGGACAGGGGGCCAGATACGCAGTATTTT.

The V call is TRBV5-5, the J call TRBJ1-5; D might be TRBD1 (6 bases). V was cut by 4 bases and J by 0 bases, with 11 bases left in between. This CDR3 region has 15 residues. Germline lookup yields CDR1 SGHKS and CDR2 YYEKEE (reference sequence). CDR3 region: CASSRGDTSNQPQHF. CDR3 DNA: TGTGCCAGCAGCCGGGGGGACACTAGCAATCAGCCCCAGCATTTT.

This CDR3 reads CASSVGAGLYSNQPQHF. CDR3 sequence (DNA): TGTGCCAGCAGCGTAGGGGCAGGACTTTATAGCAATCAGCCCCAGCATTTT. The chain carries TRBV9 and TRBJ1-5; no reliable D call. Germline V gene data show CDR1 as SGDLS and CDR2 as YYNGEE. This CDR3 is built from 17 residues. Trimming took off 0 bases at V and 0 bases at J, with 13 bases between the two ends.

The CDR3 region is CAWGERGVSADTQYF. The CDR3 nucleotides are TGTGCCTGGGGGGAGCGGGGGGTTAGCGCAGATACGCAGTATTTT. The genes are TRBV30 and TRBJ2-3; 9 bases align to TRBD2. The V gene end was trimmed by 5 bases and the J gene end by 4 bases; junction bases not matched to a gene: 10. Germline assignment: CDR1 GTSNPN and CDR2 SVGIG (reference sequence). This CDR3 comprises 15 residues.

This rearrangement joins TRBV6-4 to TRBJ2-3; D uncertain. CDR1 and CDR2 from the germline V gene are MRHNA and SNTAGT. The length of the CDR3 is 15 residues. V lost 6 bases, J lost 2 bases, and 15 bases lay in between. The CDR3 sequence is CASSEVVGSTDTQYF. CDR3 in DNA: TGTGCCAGCAGCGAGGTAGTAGGATCCACAGATACGCAGTATTTT.

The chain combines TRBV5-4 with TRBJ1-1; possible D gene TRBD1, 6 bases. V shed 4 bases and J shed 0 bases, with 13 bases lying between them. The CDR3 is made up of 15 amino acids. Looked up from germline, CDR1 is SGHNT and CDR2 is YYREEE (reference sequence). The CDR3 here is CASSPRQDLNTEAFF. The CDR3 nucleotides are TGTGCCAGCAGCCCAAGACAGGATCTGAACACTGAAGCTTTCTTT.

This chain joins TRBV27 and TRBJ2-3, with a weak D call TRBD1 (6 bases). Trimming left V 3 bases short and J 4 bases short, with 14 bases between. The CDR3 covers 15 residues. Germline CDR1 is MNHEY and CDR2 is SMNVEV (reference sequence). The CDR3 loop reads CASSFQGNMADTQYF. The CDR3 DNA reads TGTGCCAGCAGTTTCCAGGGGAATATGGCAGATACGCAGTATTTT.

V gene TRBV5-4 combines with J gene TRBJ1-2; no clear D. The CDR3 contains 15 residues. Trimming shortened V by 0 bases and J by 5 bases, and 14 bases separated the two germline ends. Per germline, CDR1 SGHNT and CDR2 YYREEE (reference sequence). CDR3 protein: CASSLGAEVGYGYTF. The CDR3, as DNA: TGTGCCAGCAGCTTGGGAGCGGAGGTGGGGTATGGCTACACCTTC.

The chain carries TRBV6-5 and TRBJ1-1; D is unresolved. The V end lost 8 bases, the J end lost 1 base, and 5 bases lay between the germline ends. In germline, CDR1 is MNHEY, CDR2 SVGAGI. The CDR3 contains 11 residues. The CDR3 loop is CASGRNTEAFF. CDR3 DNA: TGTGCCAGCGGTAGGAACACTGAAGCTTTCTTT.

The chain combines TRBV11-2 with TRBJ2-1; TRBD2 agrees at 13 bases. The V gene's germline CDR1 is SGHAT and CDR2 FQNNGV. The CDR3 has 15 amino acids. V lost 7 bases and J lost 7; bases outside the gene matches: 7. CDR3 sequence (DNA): TGTGCCAGCACAACTAGCGGGGGGGCTCGGAATGAGCAGTTCTTC. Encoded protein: CASTTSGGARNEQFF.

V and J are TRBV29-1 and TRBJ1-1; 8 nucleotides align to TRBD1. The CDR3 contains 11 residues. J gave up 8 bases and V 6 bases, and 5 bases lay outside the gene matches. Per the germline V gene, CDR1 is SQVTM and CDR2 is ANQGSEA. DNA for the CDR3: TGCAGCGTCACAGGGGGGGTCGAAGCTTTCTTT. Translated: CSVTGGVEAFF.

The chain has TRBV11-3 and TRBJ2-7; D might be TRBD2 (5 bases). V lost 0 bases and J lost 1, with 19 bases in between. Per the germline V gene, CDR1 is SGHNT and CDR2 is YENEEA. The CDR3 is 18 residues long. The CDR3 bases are TGTGCCAGCAGCTTAGAACCCCAGGCGGGCCTATCTTCCTACGAGCAGTACTTC. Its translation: CASSLEPQAGLSSYEQYF.